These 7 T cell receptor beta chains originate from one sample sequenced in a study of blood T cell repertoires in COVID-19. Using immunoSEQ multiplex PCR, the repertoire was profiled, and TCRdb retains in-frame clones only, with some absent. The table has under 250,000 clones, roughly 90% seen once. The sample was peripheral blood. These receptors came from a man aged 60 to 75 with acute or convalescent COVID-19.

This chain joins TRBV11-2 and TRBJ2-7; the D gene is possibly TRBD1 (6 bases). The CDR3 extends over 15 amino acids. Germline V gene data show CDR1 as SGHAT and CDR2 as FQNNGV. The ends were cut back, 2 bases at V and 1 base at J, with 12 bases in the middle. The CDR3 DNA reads TGTGCCAGCAGCTTAATCCAGGGGCAATCCTACGAGCAGTACTTC. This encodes CASSLIQGQSYEQYF.

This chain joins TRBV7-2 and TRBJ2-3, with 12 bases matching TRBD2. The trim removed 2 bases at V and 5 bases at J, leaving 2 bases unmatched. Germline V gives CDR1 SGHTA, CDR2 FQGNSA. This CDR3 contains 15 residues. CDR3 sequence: CASSLMGLAGDTQYF. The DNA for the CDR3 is TGTGCCAGCAGCTTAATGGGACTAGCGGGAGATACGCAGTATTTT.

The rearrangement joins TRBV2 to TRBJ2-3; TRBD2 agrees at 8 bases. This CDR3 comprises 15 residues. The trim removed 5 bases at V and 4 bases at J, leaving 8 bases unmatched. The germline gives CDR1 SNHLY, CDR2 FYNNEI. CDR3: CASSYGAGAADTQYF. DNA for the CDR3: TGTGCCAGCAGTTACGGAGCGGGAGCAGCAGATACGCAGTATTTT.

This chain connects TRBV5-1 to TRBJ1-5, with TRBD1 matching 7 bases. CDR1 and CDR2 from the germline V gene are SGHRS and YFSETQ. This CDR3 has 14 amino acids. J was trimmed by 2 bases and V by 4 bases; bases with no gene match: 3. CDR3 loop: CASSPGGRNQPQHF. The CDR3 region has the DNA TGCGCCAGCAGCCCAGGGGGGCGCAATCAGCCCCAGCATTTT.

The CDR3, as DNA: TGTGCCAGCAGCCCCGGGGGGAAGCCCTACGAGCAGTACTTC. Residues: CASSPGGKPYEQYF. V and J are TRBV7-3 and TRBJ2-7, with 7 bases identical to TRBD2. Germline-derived CDR1 and CDR2 are SGHTA and FQGTGA. The CDR3 is 14 amino acids. Trimming at V came to 5 bases and at J to 2 bases, leaving 6 bases not matched to a gene.

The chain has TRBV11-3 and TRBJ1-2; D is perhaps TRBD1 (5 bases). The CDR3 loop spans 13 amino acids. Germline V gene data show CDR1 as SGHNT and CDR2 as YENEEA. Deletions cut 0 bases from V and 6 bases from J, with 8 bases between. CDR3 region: CASSLENRHGYTF. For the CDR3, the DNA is TGTGCCAGCAGCTTAGAGAACAGGCATGGCTACACCTTC.

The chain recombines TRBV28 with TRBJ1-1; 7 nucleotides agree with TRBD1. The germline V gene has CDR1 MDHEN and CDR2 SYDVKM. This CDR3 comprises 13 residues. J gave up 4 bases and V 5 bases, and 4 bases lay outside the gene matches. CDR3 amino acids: CASSLPGGTEAFF. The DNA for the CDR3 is TGTGCCAGCAGTCTCCCAGGGGGCACTGAAGCTTTCTTT. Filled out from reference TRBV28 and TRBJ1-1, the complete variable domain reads DVKVTQSSRYLVKRTGEKVFLECVQDMDHENMFWYRQDPGLGLRLIYFSYDVKMKEKGDIPEGYSVSREKKERFSLILESASTNQTSMYLCASSLPGGTEAFFGQGTRLTVV.